This is a list of T cell receptor beta chains from one sample in a study of OX40 agonist ivuxolimab in advanced cancers. Using immunoSEQ multiplex PCR, the repertoire was profiled, and TCRdb retains in-frame clones only, with some absent. In the table there are about 110,000 clones, approximately 90% of which are singletons. The sequencing here drew on CD4+ or CD8+ T cells sorted from blood, taken in a trial of the OX40 agonist ivuxolimab. The source of these receptors is an adult with an advanced solid tumor such as melanoma, head and neck, liver or kidney cancer. The CDR3 runs from the conserved cysteine through the conserved F or W. A D gene is named only where the DNA matches it firmly. Clone size appears in some rows only: once, few, many, or a class for an expanded clone.

CDR3 protein,CDR3 DNA,V gene,clone size,J gene,D gene
CASSTYTGELFF,TGCGCCAGCAGCACTTACACCGGGGAGCTGTTTTTT,TRBV5-1,-,TRBJ2-2,-
CASSYQGAQGQPQHF,TGTGCCAGCAGCTACCAGGGGGCGCAAGGTCAGCCCCAGCATTTT,TRBV6-5,once,TRBJ1-5,TRBD1
CAWSGDRENEKLFF,TGTGCCTGGAGTGGGGACAGGGAGAATGAAAAACTGTTTTTT,TRBV30,-,TRBJ1-4,TRBD1
CASSDRWGDTEAFF,TGCGCCAGCAGTGATCGATGGGGGGACACTGAAGCTTTCTTT,TRBV10-1,once,TRBJ1-1,-
CASSLAVAYEQYF,TGTGCCAGCAGCTTAGCTGTTGCCTACGAGCAGTACTTC,TRBV7-8,-,TRBJ2-7,-
CASSVGERGGANTQYF,TGTGCCAGCAGCGTAGGGGAGCGGGGGGGCGCTAATACGCAGTATTTT,TRBV9,-,TRBJ2-3,TRBD2
CASSYLGGAGGYTF,TGTGCCAGCAGTTACTTGGGGGGGGCAGGCGGCTACACCTTC,TRBV6-5,-,TRBJ1-2,-
CASSQGQKGGYTF,TGTGCCAGCAGCCAGGGACAGAAGGGTGGCTACACCTTC,TRBV6-5,-,TRBJ1-2,TRBD1
CASRAGSGALTYEQYF,TGTGCCAGCAGGGCCGGGTCGGGGGCCCTTACCTACGAGCAGTACTTC,TRBV27,once,TRBJ2-7,-
CASSLAASGGLTPYEQYF,TGTGCCAGCAGCTTGGCGGCATCTGGAGGGCTCACTCCCTACGAGCAGTACTTC,TRBV5-4,-,TRBJ2-7,-
CASSGRTSGASYNEQFF,TGTGCCAGCAGCGGGAGGACTAGCGGGGCGTCCTACAATGAGCAGTTCTTC,TRBV9,-,TRBJ2-1,TRBD2
CASRTRQYTGELFF,TGTGCCAGCAGAACCCGACAGTACACCGGGGAGCTGTTTTTT,TRBV6-5,few,TRBJ2-2,-
CAWNNGGAETQYF,TGTGCCTGGAATAACGGGGGCGCCGAGACCCAGTACTTC,TRBV30,-,TRBJ2-5,-
CASSLVGDNQPQHF,TGCGCCAGCAGCTTGGTTGGGGACAATCAGCCCCAGCATTTT,TRBV5-1,once,TRBJ1-5,-
CAISQAGGSTDTQYF,TGTGCCATCAGTCAAGCGGGGGGTAGTACAGATACGCAGTATTTT,TRBV10-3,-,TRBJ2-3,TRBD2
CASSLASGSLAGELFF,TGTGCCAGCAGTTTAGCTAGCGGGAGTCTCGCCGGGGAGCTGTTTTTT,TRBV27,-,TRBJ2-2,TRBD2
CASSFSGSYNEQFF,TGTGCCAGCAGCTTTAGCGGATCCTACAATGAGCAGTTCTTC,TRBV13,once,TRBJ2-1,-
CASSLGSGRQVTDTQYF,TGCGCCAGCAGCCTGGGGAGCGGGAGGCAGGTCACAGATACGCAGTATTTT,TRBV5-1,-,TRBJ2-3,TRBD2
CASRQGVGLANYGYTF,TGCGCCAGCAGACAGGGGGTGGGATTAGCTAACTATGGCTACACCTTC,TRBV10-1,-,TRBJ1-2,TRBD1
CATSREASSGSSYEQYF,TGTGCCACCAGCAGAGAGGCCTCTAGCGGGAGCTCCTACGAGCAGTACTTC,TRBV15,-,TRBJ2-7,TRBD2
CATSRDQFETQYF,TGTGCCACCAGCAGAGATCAATTTGAGACCCAGTACTTC,TRBV15,-,TRBJ2-5,-
CASKKQGASNQPQHF,TGTGCCAGCAAAAAACAGGGGGCAAGCAATCAGCCCCAGCATTTT,TRBV6-5,-,TRBJ1-5,TRBD1
CAWSAPSAGVRDEQYF,TGTGCCTGGAGTGCCCCCTCAGCGGGGGTACGGGACGAGCAGTACTTC,TRBV30,-,TRBJ2-7,TRBD2
CASSRGIGVNTEAFF,TGTGCCAGCAGCCGTGGGATAGGGGTGAACACTGAAGCTTTCTTT,TRBV7-6,-,TRBJ1-1,-
CASSFSQDNSPLHF,TGTGCCAGCAGCTTCTCGCAGGATAATTCACCCCTCCACTTT,TRBV7-9,-,TRBJ1-6,-
CASSYNGEQYF,TGTGCCAGCAGTTACAACGGCGAGCAGTACTTC,TRBV6-6,-,TRBJ2-7,-
CASSEQGSYGYTF,TGTGCCAGCAGTGAACAGGGATCCTATGGCTACACCTTC,TRBV6-1,-,TRBJ1-2,-